What follows are 3 T cell receptor beta chains derived from one specimen sequenced in a study of T-cell reconstitution after alpha-beta-depleted transplantation in children. TCRbeta library construction was performed incorporating unique molecular identifiers. TCRdb re-called the PCR reads with MiXCR, one entry per CDR3 protein. The sample has about 500,000 distinct CDR3 sequences, 32% seen once. The sequenced sample was PBMCs from the stem cell graft donor, obtained from the stem cell graft. These receptors were collected from a human donor who donated a stem cell graft to a child with aplastic anemia.

V usage is TRBV27 and J usage is TRBJ1-5, with D unresolved. CDR1 and CDR2 (germline): MNHEY, SMNVEV (reference sequence). Trimming took 2 bases from V and 3 from J, leaving 11 bases between them. The CDR3 sequence is 15 residues long. CDR3 sequence (DNA): TGTGCCAGCAGTTTAGGGCGCGAAATCAATCAGCCCCAGCATTTT. Its protein is CASSLGREINQPQHF.

V gene TRBV5-1 combines with J gene TRBJ2-5; D unresolved. Per germline, CDR1 SGHRS and CDR2 YFSETQ. The CDR3 has 14 residues. Trimming stripped 0 bases from V and 2 bases from J, with 8 bases between. The CDR3: CASSLGHQQETQYF. The CDR3 bases are TGCGCCAGCAGCTTGGGCCACCAACAAGAGACCCAGTACTTC.

V gene TRBV5-1 combines with J gene TRBJ1-3; D is ambiguous. V shed 1 base and J shed 4 bases, with 15 bases lying between them. CDR3 length: 16 amino acids. CDR1 and CDR2 from the germline V gene are SGHRS and YFSETQ. As DNA, the CDR3 is TGCGCCAGCAGCTTGTCGTGGCAGCAAAACGGAAACACCATATATTTT. It is translated as CASSLSWQQNGNTIYF.